One sample yielded the 21 T cell receptor beta chains listed below, sequenced in a study of cytotoxic CD8 clonotypes in ibrutinib-treated CLL. The protocol was immunoSEQ multiplex PCR, while the TCRdb copy is restricted to in-frame clones and leaves out a portion. The sample gives just under 70,000 clones, approximately 71% of which show up once; around 5.7% is in the top ten. The input for sequencing was PBMCs, taken after 12 months of ibrutinib treatment. The receptor source for this set is a human donor with chronic lymphocytic leukemia.

J is TRBJ1-6 and V is TRBV28; 8 bases align to TRBD1. V was pared by 5 bases and J by 4 bases, with 7 bases of the junction left unmatched. CDR3 length: 16 amino acids. Germline V lookup: CDR1 MDHEN, CDR2 SYDVKM. Here the CDR3 reads CASSPTQGAYNSPLHF. CDR3 DNA sequence: TGTGCCAGCAGTCCCACCCAGGGGGCGTATAATTCACCCCTCCACTTT.

This chain connects TRBV6-5 to TRBJ1-1, with D possibly being TRBD1 (5 bases). Germline assignment: CDR1 MNHEY and CDR2 SVGAGI. Trimming shortened V by 4 bases and J by 4 bases, and 13 bases separated the two germline ends. The CDR3 has 14 amino acids. This CDR3 reads CASSFDPGGTEAFF. The CDR3 DNA follows: TGTGCCAGCAGTTTCGACCCTGGGGGCACTGAAGCTTTCTTT.

The rearrangement joins TRBV7-8 to TRBJ2-7, with TRBD2 as a possible D gene (6 bases). V lost 4 bases and J lost 0, with 10 bases in between. The germline V gene has CDR1 SGHVS and CDR2 FQNEAQ. The CDR3 has 14 amino acids. The CDR3 here is CASSSMGGSYEQYF. The CDR3 DNA sequence: TGTGCCAGCAGCTCGATGGGGGGCTCCTACGAGCAGTACTTC.

The J gene is TRBJ2-5, the V gene TRBV6-6, with D uncertain. CDR1 MNHNY and CDR2 SVGAGI come from the germline V gene (reference sequence). Trimming cost V 2 bases and J 5 bases, with 3 bases left between them. This CDR3 has 11 residues. The CDR3 DNA follows: TGTGCCAGCAGTTACGTCGAGACCCAGTACTTC. Protein: CASSYVETQYF.

The sample holds a few counts of this clone. The chain recombines TRBV13 with TRBJ1-2; D not certain. Trimming removed 5 bases from V and 4 bases from J, with 14 bases in between. Looked up from germline, CDR1 is PRHDT and CDR2 is FYEKMQ (reference sequence). The CDR3 extends over 14 amino acids. The CDR3, as DNA: TGTGCCAGCAGCCAAATCGGACGGACCTATGGCTACACCTTC. Residues: CASSQIGRTYGYTF.

This clone was picked up a small number of times. The J gene is TRBJ1-5, the V gene TRBV6-5; 7 bases agree with TRBD1. Trimming took 6 bases from V and 6 from J; bases not matched to a gene: 8. CDR1 is MNHEY, CDR2 SVGAGI, per germline. The CDR3 has 14 amino acids. The CDR3 nucleotides are TGTGCCAGCAGATCAGGGGGATGGGGTCAGCCCCAGCATTTT. Translation: CASRSGGWGQPQHF.

The chain couples TRBV7-9 to TRBJ1-6; no clear D gene. This CDR3 contains 12 residues. Trimming left V 3 bases short and J 8 bases short, with 5 bases between. Germline CDR1 and CDR2: SEHNR and FQNEAQ (reference sequence). CDR3 DNA: TGTGCCAGCAGCTTCGGTGATTCACCCCTCCACTTT. This codes for CASSFGDSPLHF.

The CDR3 is CASTPAGTASPYEQYF. The CDR3 DNA is TGTGCCAGCACCCCCGCCGGGACAGCTTCCCCCTACGAGCAGTACTTC. The chain employs TRBV6-6 and TRBJ2-7; 7 bases agree with TRBD1. The CDR3 spans 16 residues. Trimming took 7 bases from V and 2 from J; bases not matched to a gene: 14. Per germline, CDR1 MNHNY and CDR2 SVGAGI (reference sequence).

The V and J genes are TRBV28 and TRBJ1-3; no clear D. V lost 4 bases to trimming and J lost 1 base, with 14 bases between them. The germline V gene has CDR1 MDHEN and CDR2 SYDVKM. This CDR3 region has 16 residues. CDR3 bases: TGTGCCAGCAGTTCGTCTACAGTCCCATCTGGAAACACCATATATTTT. Its translation is CASSSSTVPSGNTIYF. The full variable domain, in which reference TRBV28 and TRBJ1-3 provide the parts outside the CDR3, is DVKVTQSSRYLVKRTGEKVFLECVQDMDHENMFWYRQDPGLGLRLIYFSYDVKMKEKGDIPEGYSVSREKKERFSLILESASTNQTSMYLCASSSSTVPSGNTIYFGEGSWLTVV.

A note on this clone: In the same sample, other DNA sequences code for this CDR3. The chain recombines TRBV30 with TRBJ1-6; no reliable D call. With 4 bases removed from V and 0 bases from J, the gap between germline ends came to 4 bases. This CDR3 has 13 residues. Germline assignment: CDR1 GTSNPN and CDR2 SVGIG (reference sequence). CDR3 residues: CAWKSSYNSPLHF. DNA of the CDR3: TGTGCCTGGAAAAGCTCCTATAATTCACCCCTCCACTTT.

The chain recombines TRBV28 with TRBJ1-1; possible D gene TRBD1, 5 bases. Trimming pared 6 bases from V and 10 bases from J, leaving 21 bases between. The CDR3 length is 14 residues. CDR1 is MDHEN, CDR2 SYDVKM, per germline. CDR3 coding DNA: TGTGCCAGCAGCCCCGAGCCAGGGCGAGAGCGAGCTTTCTTT. Amino acids: CASSPEPGRERAFF. The full variable domain, completed using reference TRBV28 and TRBJ1-1, is DVKVTQSSRYLVKRTGEKVFLECVQDMDHENMFWYRQDPGLGLRLIYFSYDVKMKEKGDIPEGYSVSREKKERFSLILESASTNQTSMYLCASSPEPGRERAFFGQGTRLTVV.

The chain couples TRBV5-5 to TRBJ2-3; D unresolved. Germline CDR1 SGHKS, CDR2 YYEKEE (reference sequence). The CDR3 consists of 12 residues. Trimming shortened V by 3 bases and J by 3 bases, and 5 bases separated the two germline ends. CDR3 DNA sequence: TGTGCCAGCAGCTCTCGAACAGATACGCAGTATTTT. Its translation is CASSSRTDTQYF.

This CDR3 is CASSPGGTGYSYEQYF. The CDR3 DNA reads TGTGCCAGCAGTCCAGGCGGGACAGGGTACTCCTACGAGCAGTACTTC. The chain combines TRBV28 with TRBJ2-7; 9 nucleotides line up with TRBD1. The CDR3 totals 16 residues. With 5 bases clipped from V and 0 bases from J, the junction kept 8 bases outside the gene matches. Germline V gene data show CDR1 as MDHEN and CDR2 as SYDVKM.

The chain recombines TRBV7-6 with TRBJ1-2; TRBD1 aligns across 10 bases. The CDR3 runs 17 residues. Germline V gene lookup returns CDR1 SGHVS and CDR2 FNYEAQ. The V and J ends lost 3 bases and 4 bases, in that order; junction bases with no gene match: 11. CDR3 protein: CASSFLTGGSGSYGYTF. For the CDR3, the DNA is TGTGCCAGCAGCTTCTTGACAGGGGGCTCCGGGAGCTATGGCTACACCTTC.

The V call is TRBV19, the J call TRBJ1-5; 10 bases are shared with TRBD1. Per germline, CDR1 LNHDA and CDR2 SQIVND (reference sequence). J was trimmed by 3 bases and V by 5 bases; bases with no gene match: 7. The CDR3 has 16 amino acids. The chain's CDR3 is CASSRLGQGVNQPQHF. CDR3 in DNA: TGTGCCAGTAGTCGACTCGGACAGGGGGTCAATCAGCCCCAGCATTTT.

The chain combines TRBV9 with TRBJ2-7, with TRBD2 as a possible D gene (5 bases). V was pared by 3 bases and J by 6 bases, with 19 bases between. The CDR3 spans 15 residues. Germline V lookup: CDR1 SGDLS, CDR2 YYNGEE. The CDR3 protein is CASSDRPEGLGEQYF. The CDR3 nucleotides read TGTGCCAGCAGCGACCGGCCAGAGGGCCTGGGCGAGCAGTACTTC.

The CDR3 sequence is CASRTEDTQYF. In DNA form, the CDR3 reads TGTGCCAGTCGGACAGAAGATACGCAGTATTTT. The chain joins TRBV19 to TRBJ2-3, with TRBD1 as a possible D gene (6 bases). Germline values: CDR1 LNHDA, CDR2 SQIVND (reference sequence). This CDR3 has 11 amino acids. V lost 8 bases, J lost 5 bases, and 8 bases lay in between.

This clone was seen a handful of times. The V call is TRBV10-3, the J call TRBJ1-5; D not resolved. With 8 bases removed from V and 3 bases from J, the gap between germline ends came to 17 bases. This CDR3 contains 15 residues. Germline CDR1 and CDR2: ENHRY and SYGVKD. In DNA form, the CDR3 reads TGTGCCATCGCCCCTGATGTGGGCCCCAATCAGCCCCAGCATTTT. Amino acid sequence: CAIAPDVGPNQPQHF.

V and J are TRBV6-5 and TRBJ1-1; D gene uncertain. Germline-derived CDR1 and CDR2 are MNHEY and SVGAGI. V shed 6 bases and J shed 0 bases, with 11 bases lying between them. The CDR3 length is 14 residues. The CDR3 loop reads CASRDQELNTEAFF. The CDR3, as DNA: TGTGCCAGCAGGGACCAGGAATTGAACACTGAAGCTTTCTTT.

This chain joins TRBV6-1 and TRBJ2-1, with 7 bases identical to TRBD1. The CDR3 spans 15 residues. V lost 4 bases to trimming and J lost 15 bases; unmatched junction nucleotides: 18. Germline V CDR1 and CDR2: MNHNS, SASEGT. The CDR3 DNA is TGTGCCAGCAGTGGCCTGGAATCCCGGACAGGTAAACTGTTCTTC. Residues: CASSGLESRTGKLFF.

The genes are TRBV4-1 and TRBJ2-1; D is undetermined. Trimming cost V 0 bases and J 7 bases, with 13 bases left between them. The CDR3 loop spans 15 amino acids. Germline CDR1 is MGHRA and CDR2 is YSYEKL. The CDR3 loop is CASSQDRTGGNEQFF. CDR3 nucleotide sequence: TGCGCCAGCAGCCAAGACCGGACGGGTGGAAATGAGCAGTTCTTC.